This entry lists 32 T cell receptor beta chains sequenced from one sample in a study of blood T cell repertoires in COVID-19. Generated by immunoSEQ multiplex PCR, the TCRdb table keeps only in-frame clones and is missing some. Of about 16,000 clones in the sample, roughly nine tenths are singletons; the top ten hold approximately 34%. The specimen was peripheral blood. The receptors come from a woman of 80 years or more with COVID-19, enrolled during active disease.

The chain joins TRBV11-2 to TRBJ2-3, with 9 bases lining up with TRBD1. The CDR3 contains 15 residues. Germline CDR1 SGHAT, CDR2 FQNNGV. J was trimmed by 4 bases and V by 5 bases; bases with no gene match: 7. The DNA for the CDR3 is TGTGCCAGCAGCAGCGGGGACAGGGATGCAGATACGCAGTATTTT. It is translated as CASSSGDRDADTQYF.

The V and J genes are TRBV9 and TRBJ2-1, with D possibly TRBD1 on 5 matching bases. CDR3 length: 16 residues. Germline assignment: CDR1 SGDLS and CDR2 YYNGEE. V lost 7 bases and J lost 4, with 21 bases in between. As DNA, the CDR3 is TGTGCCAGCTCTCAAGGGGTCCCGACTGCATACAATGAGCAGTTCTTC. Translated, it gives CASSQGVPTAYNEQFF.

This clone is labeled large. The gene calls are TRBV5-4 and TRBJ1-1; 9 bases map to TRBD1. The germline gives CDR1 SGHNT, CDR2 YYREEE (reference sequence). V was pared by 2 bases and J by 0 bases, with 2 bases of the junction left unmatched. This CDR3 region has 15 residues. The CDR3 is CASSLQGALNTEAFF. Written as DNA, the CDR3 is TGTGCCAGCAGCTTACAGGGGGCGCTGAACACTGAAGCTTTCTTT.

This chain links TRBV19 with TRBJ1-1, with 12 bases lining up with TRBD1. In germline, CDR1 is LNHDA, CDR2 SQIVND (reference sequence). After removal of 6 bases from V and 9 bases from J, the junction contained 8 bases not matched to a gene. The CDR3 length is 14 residues. CDR3 DNA: TGTGCCAGTAGGGGACAGGGGGCTAGGTTCAAAGCTTTCTTT. As protein: CASRGQGARFKAFF.

The chain couples TRBV27 to TRBJ2-7, with TRBD2 as a possible D gene (7 bases). Trimming removed 1 base at V and 0 bases at J, with 19 bases between. The V gene's germline CDR1 is MNHEY and CDR2 SMNVEV (reference sequence). The CDR3 has 18 amino acids. The CDR3 here is CASSLYMGGQVGSYEQYF. CDR3 bases: TGTGCCAGCAGTTTATACATGGGGGGGCAGGTGGGCTCCTACGAGCAGTACTTC.

The chain joins TRBV12-3 or TRBV12-4 to TRBJ1-2, with 8 bases matching TRBD1. The J segment lost 4 bases and the V segment lost 5 bases, leaving 3 bases of the junction unmatched. The CDR3 covers 13 residues. In nucleotides, the CDR3 is TGTGCCAGCAGTGGGGGGACAGGCTATGGCTACACCTTC. This gives the protein CASSGGTGYGYTF.

This clone was detected once. The V and J genes are TRBV2 and TRBJ1-5, with unresolved D. V lost 3 bases and J lost 7, with 13 bases in between. CDR3 size: 14 residues. Germline CDR1 reads SNHLY; CDR2 reads FYNNEI. The CDR3, as DNA: TGTGCCAGCAGTGAGTCGGGAGTCCGGCAGCCCCAGCATTTT. Its protein is CASSESGVRQPQHF.

J is TRBJ2-2 and V is TRBV7-8, with TRBD1 identical over 7 bases. CDR3 length: 14 residues. Germline V gene lookup returns CDR1 SGHVS and CDR2 FQNEAQ. J was trimmed by 5 bases and V by 5 bases; bases with no gene match: 5. The CDR3 is CASSRDSKTGELFF. In nucleotides, the CDR3 is TGTGCCAGCAGCCGGGACAGTAAAACCGGGGAGCTGTTTTTT.

This chain joins TRBV6-4 and TRBJ2-3; possibly TRBD1 for D (5 bases). Per germline, CDR1 MRHNA and CDR2 SNTAGT. CDR3 size: 14 residues. V lost 5 bases to trimming and J lost 0 bases, with 9 bases between them. The CDR3: CASSQQGSTDTQYF. The CDR3 DNA reads as TGTGCCAGCAGTCAGCAGGGTAGCACAGATACGCAGTATTTT.

CDR3 bases: TGTGCCAGCGTCCCCGACTTCCATGAGCAGTTCTTC. Translation: CASVPDFHEQFF. The chain recombines TRBV12-3 or TRBV12-4 with TRBJ2-1, with D unresolved. Trimming stripped 8 bases from V and 8 bases from J, with 13 bases between. The CDR3 is 12 residues long.

The rearrangement links TRBV7-3 to TRBJ2-2, with D unclear. Germline lookup yields CDR1 SGHTA and CDR2 FQGTGA. CDR3 size: 13 residues. The V end lost 4 bases, the J end lost 0 bases, and 3 bases lay between the germline ends. CDR3 loop: CASSSPNTGELFF. CDR3 coding DNA: TGTGCCAGCAGCTCTCCGAACACCGGGGAGCTGTTTTTT.

This clone was observed a single time. CDR3 region: CASSPKGGRETQYF. CDR3 coding DNA: TGTGCCAGTAGCCCCAAGGGCGGGAGAGAGACCCAGTACTTC. V is TRBV19 and J is TRBJ2-5, with 7 bases that match TRBD2. Germline-derived CDR1 and CDR2 are LNHDA and SQIVND (reference sequence). The CDR3 sequence is 14 residues long. V trimming: 6 bases; J trimming: 4 bases; junction bases outside the gene matches: 8.

The V gene is TRBV12-5, the J gene TRBJ2-5; 8 positions match TRBD2. The CDR3 sequence is 15 residues long. CDR1 and CDR2 (germline): LGHNT, FRNRAP. V dropped 1 base and J dropped 5; count of bases not matched to a gene: 6. The CDR3, as DNA: TGTGCTAGTGGTTTGGACGGGACTAGTAGGGAGACCCAGTACTTC. This encodes CASGLDGTSRETQYF.

V and J are TRBV11-3 and TRBJ1-1; 8 bases are a match to TRBD1. The CDR3 loop spans 13 amino acids. CDR1 is SGHNT and CDR2 is YENEEA in the germline V gene. After removal of 5 bases from V and 1 base from J, the junction contained 0 bases not matched to a gene. CDR3: CASSTGGNTEAFF. As DNA, the CDR3 is TGTGCCAGCAGCACAGGGGGGAACACTGAAGCTTTCTTT. The full variable domain, rest sourced from reference TRBV11-3 and TRBJ1-1, is EAGVVQSPRYKIIEKKQPVAFWCNPISGHNTLYWYLQNLGQGPELLIRYENEEAVDDSQLPKDRFSAERLKGVDSTLKIQPAELGDSAVYLCASSTGGNTEAFFGQGTRLTVV.

V gene TRBV9 combines with J gene TRBJ2-7; D may be TRBD2 (5 bases). V shed 3 bases and J shed 3 bases, with 10 bases lying between them. The CDR3 loop spans 13 amino acids. CDR1 SGDLS and CDR2 YYNGEE come from the germline V gene. The CDR3 sequence: CASSGLGDYEQYF. The CDR3 DNA is TGTGCCAGCAGCGGCCTGGGAGACTACGAGCAGTACTTC. Filled out from reference TRBV9 and TRBJ2-7, the complete variable domain reads DSGVTQTPKHLITATGQRVTLRCSPRSGDLSVYWYQQSLDQGLQFLIQYYNGEERAKGNILERFSAQQFPDLHSELNLSSLELGDSALYFCASSGLGDYEQYFGPGTRLTVT.

This clone was counted only a few times. The chain uses TRBV5-4 and TRBJ2-2, with TRBD2 matching over 9 bases. The CDR3 spans 16 residues. CDR1 is SGHNT, CDR2 YYREEE, per germline (reference sequence). The ends lost 4 bases at V and 7 bases at J; junction bases unmatched: 11. The CDR3 reads CASSPGERGVVGELFF. The CDR3 nucleotides are TGTGCCAGCAGCCCCGGGGAGCGGGGGGTTGTCGGGGAGCTGTTTTTT.

The V call is TRBV27, the J call TRBJ2-5; TRBD1 matches at 10 bases. Germline V gene data show CDR1 as MNHEY and CDR2 as SMNVEV (reference sequence). J lost 4 bases, V lost 3 bases, and 11 bases had no gene match. The CDR3 length is 17 residues. The CDR3 region has the DNA TGTGCCAGCAGTTTGGGGGGACAGGGGAGGGGAGCAGAGACCCAGTACTTC. This translates into CASSLGGQGRGAETQYF.

The gene calls are TRBV10-3 and TRBJ2-7, with D possibly TRBD1 on 6 matching bases. Germline CDR1 and CDR2: ENHRY and SYGVKD. The length of the CDR3 is 17 residues. Trimming shortened V by 0 bases and J by 0 bases, and 15 bases separated the two germline ends. CDR3 amino acids: CAISESQGGQYSYEQYF. The CDR3 DNA is TGTGCCATCAGTGAGTCTCAGGGTGGACAGTACTCCTACGAGCAGTACTTC.

Here the CDR3 reads CASSSGALNTEAFF. In nucleotides, the CDR3 is TGCGCCAGCAGTTCAGGGGCTTTGAACACTGAAGCTTTCTTT. The chain combines TRBV5-1 with TRBJ1-1; D may be TRBD1 (6 bases). The V end was cut by 5 bases, the J end by 0 bases, with 11 bases between. Germline V lookup: CDR1 SGHRS, CDR2 YFSETQ. This CDR3 is 14 amino acids long. Supplemented by reference TRBV5-1 and TRBJ1-1, the full variable domain reads KAGVTQTPRYLIKTRGQQVTLSCSPISGHRSVSWYQQTPGQGLQFLFEYFSETQRNKGNFPGRFSGRQFSNSRSEMNVSTLELGDSALYLCASSSGALNTEAFFGQGTRLTVV.

The chain carries TRBV5-1 and TRBJ2-3; TRBD2 matches 9 bases. J lost 6 bases, V lost 3 bases, and 5 bases had no gene match. CDR1 SGHRS and CDR2 YFSETQ come from the germline V gene. The CDR3 contains 14 residues. The CDR3 DNA sequence: TGCGCCAGCAGCTCGACTAGCGGTGGGGATACGCAGTATTTT. As protein: CASSSTSGGDTQYF.

The V gene is TRBV12-3 or TRBV12-4, the J gene TRBJ1-1; D ambiguous. The length of the CDR3 is 11 residues. The V and J ends lost 3 bases and 11 bases respectively, with 10 bases between them. CDR3 in DNA: TGTGCCAGCAGTTTGCTAAGAGCGGCTTTCTTT. Residues: CASSLLRAAFF.

The count of this clone is one. The chain has TRBV6-6 and TRBJ2-7; perhaps TRBD1 as D (6 bases). From germline, CDR1 is MNHNY and CDR2 SVGAGI (reference sequence). The CDR3 runs 14 residues. Between the trimmed V and J ends, which lost 5 bases and 9 bases, there was a span of 20 bases. The CDR3 coding sequence is TGTGCCAGCAGTACAGACAGGTTAGCTCGGGGGCAGTACTTC. It is translated as CASSTDRLARGQYF.

The J gene is TRBJ1-1, the V gene TRBV6-2 or TRBV6-3; 7 bases align to TRBD1. CDR3 length: 17 residues. The junction had 12 bases not matched to a gene; V was cut back by 0 bases and J by 5 bases. Germline CDR1 reads MNHEY; CDR2 reads SVGEGT. The CDR3 DNA sequence: TGTGCCAGCAGTTACTCCCCAAACAGGGGAGTTTGGACTGAAGCTTTCTTT. Protein sequence: CASSYSPNRGVWTEAFF.

The rearrangement uses TRBV7-8 and TRBJ2-7; maybe TRBD1 (6 bases). The CDR3 is 13 amino acids. V shed 2 bases and J shed 4 bases, with 9 bases lying between them. Germline values: CDR1 SGHVS, CDR2 FQNEAQ. CDR3 in amino acids: CASSLMDSYEQYF. The CDR3 coding sequence is TGTGCCAGCAGCTTAATGGACAGTTACGAGCAGTACTTC. Complete variable domain (other parts from reference TRBV7-8 and TRBJ2-7): GAGVSQSPRYKVAKRGQDVALRCDPISGHVSLFWYQQALGQGPEFLTYFQNEAQLDKSGLPSDRFFAERPEGSVSTLKIQRTQQEDSAVYLCASSLMDSYEQYFGPGTRLTVT.

V and J are TRBV6-5 and TRBJ1-6; 7 bases align to TRBD1. This CDR3 is 15 amino acids long. Germline trimming cut 4 bases from V and 5 bases from J; bases unmatched to any gene: 5. Germline V CDR1 and CDR2: MNHEY, SVGAGI. The CDR3 loop reads CASSSGTVNNSPLHF. The DNA of the CDR3 is TGTGCCAGCAGTTCAGGGACAGTTAATAATTCACCCCTCCACTTT.

The chain has TRBV10-3 and TRBJ2-1; 8 bases are shared with TRBD2. Germline CDR1 is ENHRY and CDR2 is SYGVKD. V lost 3 bases to trimming and J lost 10 bases; unmatched junction nucleotides: 14. The CDR3 extends over 16 amino acids. CDR3 sequence reads: CAISDRVAGTGEEQFF. Here the CDR3 DNA reads TGTGCCATCAGTGATCGTGTAGCGGGGACTGGTGAAGAGCAGTTCTTC.

This chain joins TRBV6-4 and TRBJ1-1; unclear D gene. The CDR3 is made up of 13 amino acids. The ends were cut back, 6 bases at V and 0 bases at J, with 8 bases in the middle. Germline V CDR1 and CDR2: MRHNA, SNTAGT. This CDR3 reads CASSRGVNTEAFF. CDR3 bases: TGTGCCAGCAGCCGCGGGGTGAACACTGAAGCTTTCTTT.

The chain carries TRBV18 and TRBJ1-2; D remains unclear. The CDR3 consists of 13 residues. Trimming took off 3 bases at V and 1 base at J, with 6 bases between the two ends. Germline V gives CDR1 KGHSH, CDR2 LQKENI. The CDR3 is CASSPADNYGYTF. For the CDR3, the DNA is TGTGCCAGCTCACCGGCAGATAACTATGGCTACACCTTC.

The rearrangement uses TRBV24-1 and TRBJ2-7; D is perhaps TRBD1 (6 bases). The CDR3 covers 13 residues. Trimming cost V 4 bases and J 4 bases, with 10 bases left between them. CDR1 KGHDR and CDR2 SFDVKD come from the germline V gene. The CDR3 region has the DNA TGTGCCACCAGTGAGGGCAGGGGATACGAGCAGTACTTC. Amino acid sequence: CATSEGRGYEQYF.

The chain carries TRBV5-1 and TRBJ1-2, with 7 bases that match TRBD1. Germline loops: CDR1 SGHRS, CDR2 YFSETQ. J lost 4 bases, V lost 4 bases, and 13 bases had no gene match. There are 16 residues in the CDR3. CDR3 sequence: CASSPTGTEYSYGYTF. In DNA form, the CDR3 reads TGCGCCAGCAGCCCTACCGGGACAGAGTACTCCTATGGCTACACCTTC.

This chain connects TRBV5-1 to TRBJ2-1; 12 bases fit TRBD2. The CDR3 extends over 17 amino acids. Germline CDR1 and CDR2: SGHRS and YFSETQ. V dropped 2 bases and J dropped 0; count of bases not matched to a gene: 3. Here the CDR3 DNA reads TGCGCCAGCAGCTTCATGACTAGCGGGAGCTCCTACAATGAGCAGTTCTTC. This codes for CASSFMTSGSSYNEQFF.

The rearrangement uses TRBV25-1 and TRBJ2-7; TRBD2 matches 7 bases. V trimming: 5 bases; J trimming: 2 bases; junction bases outside the gene matches: 9. Germline V gives CDR1 MGHDK, CDR2 SYGVNS. The CDR3 sequence is 15 residues long. Here the CDR3 reads CASSPQSGGPYEQYF. The CDR3 nucleotides read TGTGCCAGCAGTCCCCAATCGGGGGGACCCTACGAGCAGTACTTC.